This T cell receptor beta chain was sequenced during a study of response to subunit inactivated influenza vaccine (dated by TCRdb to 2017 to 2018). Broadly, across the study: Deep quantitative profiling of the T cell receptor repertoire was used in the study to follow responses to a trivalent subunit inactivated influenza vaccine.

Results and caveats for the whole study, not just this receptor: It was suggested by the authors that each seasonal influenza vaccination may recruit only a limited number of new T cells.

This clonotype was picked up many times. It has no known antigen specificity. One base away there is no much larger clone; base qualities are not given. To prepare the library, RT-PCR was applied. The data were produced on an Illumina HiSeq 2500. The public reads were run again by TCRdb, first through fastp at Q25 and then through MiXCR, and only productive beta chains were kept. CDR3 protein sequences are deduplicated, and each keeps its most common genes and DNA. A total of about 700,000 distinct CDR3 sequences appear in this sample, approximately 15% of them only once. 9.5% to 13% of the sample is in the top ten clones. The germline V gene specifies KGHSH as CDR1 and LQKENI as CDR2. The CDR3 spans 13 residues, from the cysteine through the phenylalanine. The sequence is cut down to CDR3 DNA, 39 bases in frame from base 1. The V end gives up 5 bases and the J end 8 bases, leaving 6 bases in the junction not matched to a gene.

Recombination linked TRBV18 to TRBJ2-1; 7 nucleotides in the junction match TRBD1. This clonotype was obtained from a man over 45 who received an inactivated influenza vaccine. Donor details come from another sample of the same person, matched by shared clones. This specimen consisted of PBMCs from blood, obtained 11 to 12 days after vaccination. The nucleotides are TGTGCCAGCTCAACTCGACAGGGCGATGAGCAGTTCTTC. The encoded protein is CASSTRQGDEQFF.